Included here is one T cell receptor beta chain sequence, with context. Its antigen is not identified. This sample is drawn from a study of T cell responses to AZD1222 COVID-19 vaccine. Measured with immunoSEQ multiplex PCR; TCRdb has only the in-frame clones, and not every one. The profile shows about 150,000 clones, 80% to 95% of them singletons. The CDR3 spans 13 residues. Germline assignment: CDR1 MGHRA and CDR2 YSYEKL. The V end was cut by 1 base, the J end by 3 bases, with 6 bases between. Study results and limitations: Spike-specific TCR depth and breadth grew after two AZD1222 doses. Among AZD1222 vaccinees, only five to seven were seropositive at baseline. Donors were largely white British and mainly female; clonal diversity was possibly underestimated. Nearly half of the spike-specific TCRs reportedly recognize variant regions that carry no mutations.

The chain employs TRBV4-1 and TRBJ1-1, with D hard to call. The sample in question was peripheral blood, obtained on day 0 of AZD1222 vaccination. The source is an adult in good health. This chain's CDR3 is CASSQAGYTEAFF. The CDR3 DNA follows: TGCGCCAGCAGCCAAGCGGGGTACACTGAAGCTTTCTTT.